The source of this TCR beta chain is a study of blood T cell repertoires in COVID-19. On the study more broadly: Specimens from acute and convalescent COVID-19 originated in the United States, Italy and Spain. PBMCs, B-cell-depleted T cells, or T cells provided the cDNA or gDNA that made up the material.

Study processing details: Reference gene primer amplification gave nucleated cell count estimates. Clones were sequenced by immunoSEQ multiplex PCR, and TCRdb holds only the in-frame ones, with some missing. Clone size and the V and J calls come from that table; the DNA yielded D and trimming. The table includes about 100,000 clones, about 90% detected once. The CDR3 covers 15 residues. Trimming removed 8 bases from V and 1 base from J; junction bases left unmatched: 5. Germline V gene lookup returns CDR1 MDHEN and CDR2 SYDVKM. The clonotype was recovered from a young man in a cohort sampled during active COVID-19. Sequenced material: peripheral blood. The chain joins TRBV28 to TRBJ2-3; TRBD1 aligns across 11 bases. CDR3 coding DNA: TGTGCCAGCGTCGGACAGGGGGCGGGCACAGATACGCAGTATTTT. It encodes CASVGQGAGTDTQYF. The complete variable domain, with remaining parts taken from reference TRBV28 and TRBJ2-3, reads DVKVTQSSRYLVKRTGEKVFLECVQDMDHENMFWYRQDPGLGLRLIYFSYDVKMKEKGDIPEGYSVSREKKERFSLILESASTNQTSMYLCASVGQGAGTDTQYFGPGTRLTVL.